The entry that follows covers one T cell receptor beta chain sequence. What it binds is unknown. This specimen belongs to a study of cytomegalovirus exposure and HLA in healthy donors. Regarding the study as a whole: For presence/absence analyses, sequencing depth was assumed to be roughly uniform across donors.

The PCR had 60 Vbeta and 13 Jbeta primers. Generated by immunoSEQ multiplex PCR, the TCRdb table keeps only in-frame clones and is missing some. Here the sample spans some 65,000 clones, approximately 71% being singletons. Losses at the gene ends were 3 bases for V and 0 bases for J; bases not matched to a gene: 4. The germline CDR1 and CDR2 sequences are MDHEN and SYDVKM. This CDR3 spans 15 amino acids. The sequence derives from a man over 45 in good health and CMV-seropositive. The material sequenced was PBMCs. V usage is TRBV28 and J usage is TRBJ2-7, with 8 bases fitting TRBD1. CDR3 nucleotide sequence: TGTGCCAGCAGTTTTGCGGACAGGGTCTCCTACGAGCAGTACTTC. This codes for CASSFADRVSYEQYF.